This T cell receptor (beta chain) is from a study of cytomegalovirus exposure and HLA in healthy donors. Amplification used 60 Vbeta primers and 13 Jbeta primers. Repertoires were generated with immunoSEQ multiplex PCR, while TCRdb's copy carries only in-frame clones and drops some. The sample includes about 260,000 clones, 84% of them seen just once. Those who donated were healthy bone marrow donors. This CDR3 is built from 17 residues. CDR1 is SGHRS, CDR2 YFSETQ, per germline. V lost 2 bases to trimming and J lost 9 bases, with 21 bases between them. What was sequenced was PBMCs. The V and J genes are TRBV5-1 and TRBJ1-6; a possible D gene is TRBD1 (5 bases). The clonotype comes from a woman in her 40s in good health and CMV-seropositive. The CDR3 sequence: CASSLQASGQGGSPLHF. CDR3 nucleotides: TGCGCCAGCAGCTTACAGGCATCCGGGCAGGGTGGTTCACCCCTCCACTTT.